This T cell receptor (beta chain) was observed in a study of cytomegalovirus exposure and HLA in healthy donors. Some clones are missing from TCRdb's copy, which holds only in-frame ones; the method was immunoSEQ multiplex PCR. Of fewer than 150,000 clones in the sample, more than 75% are singletons; the top ten hold 4.9%. There are 15 residues in the CDR3. The germline V gene encodes CDR1 MNHNS and CDR2 SASEGT. After removal of 5 bases from V and 10 bases from J, the junction contained 9 bases not matched to a gene. Note on this clone: Its matching antigen is unknown.

The study's findings and limits: One later analysis, an examination of the 90 to 150 validation repertoires, found that first-cohort TCR clusters tended to co-occur in them.

The TCR was taken from a young man in good health and CMV-seronegative. The chain combines TRBV6-1 with TRBJ1-6, with 9 bases identical to TRBD1. Material: PBMCs. Here the CDR3 reads CASSIQGAGGSPLHF. In DNA form, the CDR3 reads TGTGCCAGCAGTATACAGGGGGCAGGTGGATCACCCCTCCACTTT.